These 23 T cell receptor beta chains were all obtained from the same sample, sequenced in a study of blood T cell repertoires in COVID-19. Using immunoSEQ multiplex PCR, the repertoire was profiled, and TCRdb retains in-frame clones only, with some absent. The data show 65,000 to 70,000 clones, more than 70% seen once. The sample was peripheral blood. These receptors all stem from a woman aged 60-75 years with acute or convalescent COVID-19.

V gene TRBV5-4 combines with J gene TRBJ2-5; no firm D call. V was clipped by 1 base and J by 3 bases, with 13 bases between them. Germline CDR1 reads SGHNT; CDR2 reads YYREEE (reference sequence). The CDR3 has 15 residues. CDR3 in amino acids: CASSLRADSKETQYF. CDR3 DNA: TGTGCCAGCAGCTTGCGCGCCGACTCGAAAGAGACCCAGTACTTC.

V and J are TRBV29-1 and TRBJ1-2, with TRBD1 matching over 7 bases. J gave up 4 bases and V 6 bases, and 5 bases lay outside the gene matches. The CDR3 contains 12 residues. The germline CDR1 and CDR2 sequences are SQVTM and ANQGSEA. CDR3 DNA: TGCAGCGTCCTGACAGGGTTCTATGGCTACACCTTC. Its translation: CSVLTGFYGYTF.

The chain links TRBV5-8 to TRBJ2-5, with 7 bases lining up with TRBD1. The CDR3 has 14 residues. Germline loops: CDR1 SGHTS, CDR2 YDEGEE. J was trimmed by 6 bases and V by 4 bases; bases with no gene match: 9. The CDR3 spells CASSLEQGRKTQYF. CDR3 nucleotide sequence: TGTGCCAGCAGCCTAGAACAGGGGAGAAAGACCCAGTACTTC.

This chain connects TRBV19 to TRBJ1-2; 8 bases match TRBD1. Unmatched junction bases numbered 11, after V lost 8 bases and J lost 0 bases. Looked up from germline, CDR1 is LNHDA and CDR2 is SQIVND (reference sequence). The CDR3 covers 16 residues. CDR3 coding DNA: TGTGCCAGTGGCGGGCAGGGGGCTGGGGCTAACTATGGCTACACCTTC. This encodes CASGGQGAGANYGYTF.

This clone was recorded once. CDR3 nucleotides: TGTGCCAGCAGCTCAGCGACCCAGGGGTCCTCCTACGAGCAGTACTTC. This gives the protein CASSSATQGSSYEQYF. The chain couples TRBV11-2 to TRBJ2-7; D perhaps matches TRBD1 (6 bases). The CDR3 consists of 16 residues. Germline V gene lookup returns CDR1 SGHAT and CDR2 FQNNGV. Trimming removed 4 bases at V and 0 bases at J, with 16 bases between.

The chain combines TRBV7-2 with TRBJ1-3; D not certain. The CDR3 runs 15 residues. Trimming took 5 bases from V and 4 from J, leaving 15 bases between them. The V gene's germline CDR1 is SGHTA and CDR2 FQGNSA. As DNA, the CDR3 is TGTGCCAGCAGCAGGAGGTGGGGTTCAGGAAACACCATATATTTT. It codes for CASSRRWGSGNTIYF. Full variable domain (outside the CDR3, taken from reference TRBV7-2 and TRBJ1-3): GAGVSQSPSNKVTEKGKDVELRCDPISGHTALYWYRQSLGQGLEFLIYFQGNSAPDKSGLPSDRFSAERTGGSVSTLTIQRTQQEDSAVYLCASSRRWGSGNTIYFGEGSWLTVV.

V and J are TRBV11-3 and TRBJ2-1; 7 positions agree with TRBD2. Per the germline V gene, CDR1 is SGHNT and CDR2 is YENEEA. V shed 6 bases, J shed 10 bases, and the junction held 9 bases outside the gene matches. This CDR3 contains 13 residues. The CDR3 loop is CASSRAGGSEQFF. CDR3 sequence (DNA): TGTGCCAGCAGTAGAGCCGGGGGGAGCGAGCAGTTCTTC.

V gene TRBV10-3 combines with J gene TRBJ2-5, with 9 positions matching TRBD1. With V trimmed by 10 bases and J by 2 bases, 5 bases remained unmatched. CDR3 length equals 13 residues. Germline assignment: CDR1 ENHRY and CDR2 SYGVKD. The DNA for the CDR3 is TGTGCCACCGGACAGGGGAGGCAAGAGACCCAGTACTTC. The encoded protein is CATGQGRQETQYF.

The V and J genes are TRBV7-3 and TRBJ2-1, with D perhaps matching TRBD1 (6 bases). The CDR3 is made up of 17 amino acids. V dropped 2 bases and J dropped 0 bases, with 14 bases sitting between them. From germline, CDR1 is SGHTA and CDR2 FQGTGA. The CDR3 bases are TGTGCCAGCAGCTTAGTTGCAGGCAGGGGCTCCTACAATGAGCAGTTCTTC. This sequence encodes CASSLVAGRGSYNEQFF.

This chain links TRBV6-4 with TRBJ1-6; no firm D call. The CDR3 covers 16 residues. Trimming removed 7 bases at V and 3 bases at J, with 16 bases between. Germline lookup yields CDR1 MRHNA and CDR2 SNTAGT. The CDR3 DNA sequence: TGTGCCAGCATCTCACTCGGGGTAAGCTATAATTCACCCCTCCACTTT. It specifies CASISLGVSYNSPLHF.

This chain links TRBV7-9 with TRBJ2-1; D possibly corresponds to TRBD2 (5 bases). The CDR3 has 18 residues. Trimming stripped 5 bases from V and 4 bases from J, with 24 bases between. Per the germline V gene, CDR1 is SEHNR and CDR2 is FQNEAQ (reference sequence). This CDR3 is CASSPPYGDRDQYNEQFF. The CDR3 bases are TGTGCCAGCAGCCCCCCTTACGGGGATAGAGACCAGTACAATGAGCAGTTCTTC.

This clone was counted a single time. J is TRBJ2-7 and V is TRBV27; 8 bases are shared with TRBD1. CDR1 MNHEY and CDR2 SMNVEV come from the germline V gene (reference sequence). Losses at the gene ends were 0 bases for V and 3 bases for J; bases not matched to a gene: 4. The CDR3 has 15 amino acids. CDR3 amino acids: CASSLSDRGSYEQYF. The CDR3 DNA reads as TGTGCCAGCAGTTTATCAGACAGGGGTAGCTACGAGCAGTACTTC.

The V gene is TRBV6-1, the J gene TRBJ1-2; no reliable D call. Germline values: CDR1 MNHNS, CDR2 SASEGT. Trimming stripped 2 bases from V and 9 bases from J, with 16 bases between. The CDR3 runs to 14 residues. CDR3 loop: CASSESGLGRSYTF. The CDR3 DNA follows: TGTGCCAGCAGTGAATCCGGGTTAGGCCGTAGCTACACCTTC.

The V call is TRBV3-1 (or the pseudogene TRBV3-2), the J call TRBJ1-4; D not resolved. Germline V gene lookup returns CDR1 LGHDT and CDR2 YNNKEL (reference sequence). Deletions cut 3 bases from V and 4 bases from J, with 12 bases between. This CDR3 has 15 amino acids. CDR3 bases: TGTGCCAGCAGCCAGTCCGGGGTTTTTAATGAAAAACTGTTTTTT. It yields the protein CASSQSGVFNEKLFF.

V is TRBV6-1 and J is TRBJ1-5, with D possibly being TRBD1 (5 bases). The V end was cut by 1 base, the J end by 8 bases, with 15 bases between. Germline V gene sequence: CDR1 MNHNS, CDR2 SASEGT. The CDR3 has 15 amino acids. The CDR3 reads CASSEERAGREPQHF. CDR3 sequence (DNA): TGTGCCAGCAGTGAAGAGAGGGCAGGGAGGGAGCCCCAGCATTTT.

J is TRBJ1-1 and V is TRBV3-1 (or the pseudogene TRBV3-2), with D perhaps TRBD1 (5 bases). The V gene's germline CDR1 is LGHDT and CDR2 YNNKEL (reference sequence). V was clipped by 4 bases and J by 3 bases, with 12 bases between them. This CDR3 has 14 amino acids. The CDR3 loop reads CASSRGEGYTEAFF. The CDR3 nucleotides read TGTGCCAGCAGCCGGGGGGAGGGGTACACTGAAGCTTTCTTT.

V usage is TRBV4-1 and J usage is TRBJ1-2, with 10 nucleotides matching TRBD1. The CDR3 spans 16 residues. The V and J ends lost 1 base and 2 bases, in that order; junction bases with no gene match: 4. The V gene's germline CDR1 is MGHRA and CDR2 YSYEKL. The CDR3 region is CASSQGPGQGNYGYTF. CDR3 DNA sequence: TGCGCCAGCAGCCAAGGCCCGGGACAGGGGAACTATGGCTACACCTTC.

CDR3 sequence reads: CASSLGLLPSGANVLTF. CDR3 coding DNA: TGCGCCAGCAGCTTGGGACTTCTCCCCTCTGGGGCCAACGTCCTGACTTTC. The J gene is TRBJ2-6, the V gene TRBV5-1; no firm D call. This CDR3 is 17 amino acids long. The V end was cut by 0 bases, the J end by 0 bases, with 10 bases between. Germline lookup yields CDR1 SGHRS and CDR2 YFSETQ.

In this sample, this clone turned up a few times. The V gene is TRBV7-3, the J gene TRBJ2-7, with TRBD1 as a possible D gene (6 bases). The CDR3 spans 15 residues. Germline assignment: CDR1 SGHTA and CDR2 FQGTGA. Trimming cost V 5 bases and J 2 bases, with 16 bases left between them. The CDR3, as DNA: TGTGCCAGCAGCGCCTCCGGGACAAAAGCCTACGAGCAGTACTTC. It specifies CASSASGTKAYEQYF.

This clone came up once. The chain joins TRBV19 to TRBJ1-1, with a tentative D call TRBD1 (5 bases). Germline lookup yields CDR1 LNHDA and CDR2 SQIVND (reference sequence). Trimming shortened V by 3 bases and J by 1 base, and 24 bases separated the two germline ends. This CDR3 is built from 19 residues. The CDR3 loop reads CASSMGIGGEYETNTEAFF. The CDR3 DNA sequence: TGTGCCAGTAGTATGGGGATTGGGGGGGAGTATGAGACGAACACTGAAGCTTTCTTT. Based on the CDR3 plus reference TRBV19 and TRBJ1-1, the full variable domain is DGGITQSPKYLFRKEGQNVTLSCEQNLNHDAMYWYRQDPGQGLRLIYYSQIVNDFQKGDIAEGYSVSREKKESFPLTVTSAQKNPTAFYLCASSMGIGGEYETNTEAFFGQGTRLTVV.

The chain has TRBV21-1 and TRBJ1-1; TRBD1 is the table's D call and was not checked against the DNA. TRBV21-1 is a pseudogene. CDR3 size: 16 residues. The CDR3 sequence: CASSKAPQGGNTEAFF. The CDR3, as DNA: TGTGCCAGCAGCAAAGCCCCACAAGGGGGGAACACTGAAGCTTTCTTT.

The J gene is TRBJ1-5, the V gene TRBV19; 7 bases align to TRBD1. CDR1 is LNHDA, CDR2 SQIVND, per germline (reference sequence). The CDR3 covers 12 residues. Trimming removed 8 bases from V and 7 bases from J; junction bases left unmatched: 5. The CDR3 protein is CASETGRQPQHF. For the CDR3, the DNA is TGTGCCAGTGAGACAGGGAGGCAGCCCCAGCATTTT.

The chain has TRBV29-1 and TRBJ1-1; 7 nucleotides agree with TRBD1. Germline CDR1 and CDR2: SQVTM and ANQGSEA. This CDR3 is built from 15 residues. The junction had 12 bases not matched to a gene; V was cut back by 7 bases and J by 1 base. The CDR3 DNA reads as TGCAGCGGGGCCGGAGGTAGGGGGCGGAACACTGAAGCTTTCTTT. It translates to CSGAGGRGRNTEAFF.